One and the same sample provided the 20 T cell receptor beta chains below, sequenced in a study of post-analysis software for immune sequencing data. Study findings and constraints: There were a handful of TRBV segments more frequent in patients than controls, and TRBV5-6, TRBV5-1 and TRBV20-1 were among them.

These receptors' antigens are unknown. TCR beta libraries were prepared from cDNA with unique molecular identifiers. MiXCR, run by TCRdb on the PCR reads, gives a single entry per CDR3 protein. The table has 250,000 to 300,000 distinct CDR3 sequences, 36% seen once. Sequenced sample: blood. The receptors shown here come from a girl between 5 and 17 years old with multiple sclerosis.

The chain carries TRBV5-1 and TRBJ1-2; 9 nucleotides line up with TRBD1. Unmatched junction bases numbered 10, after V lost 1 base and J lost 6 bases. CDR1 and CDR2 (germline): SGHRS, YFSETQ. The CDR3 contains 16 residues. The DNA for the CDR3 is TGCGCCAGCAGCTTGCCATCCGGGACAGGGCAGGATGGCTACACCTTC. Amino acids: CASSLPSGTGQDGYTF.

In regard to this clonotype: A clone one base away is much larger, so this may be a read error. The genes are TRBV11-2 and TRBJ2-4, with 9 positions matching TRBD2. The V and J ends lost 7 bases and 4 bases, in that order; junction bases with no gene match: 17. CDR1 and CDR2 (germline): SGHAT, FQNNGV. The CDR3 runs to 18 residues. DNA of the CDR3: TGTGCCAGCAACCCCCGAGGTGTTGCGGGGGGGCTAAAAAACATTCAGTACTTC. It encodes CASNPRGVAGGLKNIQYF.

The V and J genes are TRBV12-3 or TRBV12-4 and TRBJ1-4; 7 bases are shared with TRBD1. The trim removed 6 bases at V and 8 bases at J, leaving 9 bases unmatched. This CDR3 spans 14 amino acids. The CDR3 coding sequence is TGTGCCAGCAGCCCGACAGGGAGAGGCGAAAAACTGTTTTTT. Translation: CASSPTGRGEKLFF.

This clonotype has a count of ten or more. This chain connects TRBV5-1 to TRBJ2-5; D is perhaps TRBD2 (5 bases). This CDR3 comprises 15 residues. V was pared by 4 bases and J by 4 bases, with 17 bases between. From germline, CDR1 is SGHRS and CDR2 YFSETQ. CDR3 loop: CASSGRTGNAETQYF. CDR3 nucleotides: TGCGCCAGCAGCGGCCGGACGGGGAACGCAGAGACCCAGTACTTC.

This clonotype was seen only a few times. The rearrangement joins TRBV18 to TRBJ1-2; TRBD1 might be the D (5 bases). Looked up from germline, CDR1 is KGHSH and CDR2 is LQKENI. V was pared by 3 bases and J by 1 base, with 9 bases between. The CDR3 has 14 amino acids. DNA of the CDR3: TGTGCCAGCTCACCGGGGCTAGATAACTATGGCTACACCTTC. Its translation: CASSPGLDNYGYTF.

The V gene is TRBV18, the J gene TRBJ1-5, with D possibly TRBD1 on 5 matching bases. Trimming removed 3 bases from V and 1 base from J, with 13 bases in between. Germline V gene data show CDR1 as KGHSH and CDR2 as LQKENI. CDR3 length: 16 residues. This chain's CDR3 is CASSPQGLLSNQPQHF. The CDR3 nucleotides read TGTGCCAGCTCACCCCAGGGACTCCTGAGCAATCAGCCCCAGCATTTT.

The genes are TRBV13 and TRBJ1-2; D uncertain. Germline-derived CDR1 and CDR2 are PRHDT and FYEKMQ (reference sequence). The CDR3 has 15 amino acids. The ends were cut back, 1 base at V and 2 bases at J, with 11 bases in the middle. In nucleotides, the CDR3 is TGTGCCAGCAGCTTAGAGGGTCGACCGAACTATGGCTACACCTTC. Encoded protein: CASSLEGRPNYGYTF.

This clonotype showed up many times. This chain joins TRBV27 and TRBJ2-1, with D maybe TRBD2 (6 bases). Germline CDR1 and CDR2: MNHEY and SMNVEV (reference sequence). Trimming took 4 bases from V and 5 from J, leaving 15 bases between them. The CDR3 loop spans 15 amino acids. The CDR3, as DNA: TGTGCCAGCAGTTCACCCGGGACTTACGACAATGAGCAGTTCTTC. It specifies CASSSPGTYDNEQFF.

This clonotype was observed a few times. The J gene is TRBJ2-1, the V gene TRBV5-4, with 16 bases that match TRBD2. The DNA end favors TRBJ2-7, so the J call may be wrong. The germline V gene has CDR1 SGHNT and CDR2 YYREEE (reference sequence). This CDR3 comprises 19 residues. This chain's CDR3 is CASSRPGTSGRASYNEQYF. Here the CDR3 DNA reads TGTGCCAGCAGCCGACCCGGGACTAGCGGGAGGGCCTCCTACAATGAGCAGTACTTC.

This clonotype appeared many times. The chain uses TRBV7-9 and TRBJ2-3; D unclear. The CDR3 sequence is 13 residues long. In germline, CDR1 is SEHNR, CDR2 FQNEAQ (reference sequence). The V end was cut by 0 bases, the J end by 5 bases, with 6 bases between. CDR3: CASSLAKGDTQYF. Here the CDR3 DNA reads TGTGCCAGCAGCTTAGCGAAGGGAGATACGCAGTATTTT.

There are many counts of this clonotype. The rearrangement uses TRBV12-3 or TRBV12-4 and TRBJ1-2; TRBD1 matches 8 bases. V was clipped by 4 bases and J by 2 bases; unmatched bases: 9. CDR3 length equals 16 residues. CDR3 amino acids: CASSSGTGPPNYGYTF. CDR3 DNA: TGTGCCAGCAGTTCTGGGACAGGCCCACCCAACTATGGCTACACCTTC.

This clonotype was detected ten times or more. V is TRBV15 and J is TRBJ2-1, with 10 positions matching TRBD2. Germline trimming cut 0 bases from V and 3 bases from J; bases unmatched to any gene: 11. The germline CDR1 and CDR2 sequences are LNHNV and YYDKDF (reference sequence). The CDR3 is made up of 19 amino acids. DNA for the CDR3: TGTGCCACCAGCAGAGATCTGAAGTTGGGGACTAGCGACTACAATGAGCAGTTCTTC. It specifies CATSRDLKLGTSDYNEQFF.

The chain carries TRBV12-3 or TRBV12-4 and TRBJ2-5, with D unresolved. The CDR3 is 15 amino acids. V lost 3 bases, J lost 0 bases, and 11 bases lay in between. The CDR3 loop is CASSFSGRYQETQYF. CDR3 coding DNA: TGTGCCAGCAGTTTCTCTGGACGGTACCAAGAGACCCAGTACTTC.

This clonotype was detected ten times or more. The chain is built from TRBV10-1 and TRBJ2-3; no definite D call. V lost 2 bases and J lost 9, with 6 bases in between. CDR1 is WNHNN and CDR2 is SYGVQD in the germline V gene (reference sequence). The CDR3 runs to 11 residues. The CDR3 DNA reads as TGCGCCAGCAGTGAGATCGGAACGCAGTATTTT. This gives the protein CASSEIGTQYF.

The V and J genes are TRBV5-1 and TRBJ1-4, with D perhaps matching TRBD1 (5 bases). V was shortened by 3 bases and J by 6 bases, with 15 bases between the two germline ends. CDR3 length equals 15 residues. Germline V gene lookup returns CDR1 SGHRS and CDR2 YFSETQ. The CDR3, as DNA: TGCGCCAGCAGCTGGGGCGATTGGGAGGATGAAAAACTGTTTTTT. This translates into CASSWGDWEDEKLFF.

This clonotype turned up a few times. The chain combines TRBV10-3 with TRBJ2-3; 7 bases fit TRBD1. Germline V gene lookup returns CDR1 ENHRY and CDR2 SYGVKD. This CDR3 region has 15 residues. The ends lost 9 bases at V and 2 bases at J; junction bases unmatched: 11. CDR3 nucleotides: TGTGCCATGCAGACAGGGACCTCTGACACAGATACGCAGTATTTT. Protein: CAMQTGTSDTDTQYF.

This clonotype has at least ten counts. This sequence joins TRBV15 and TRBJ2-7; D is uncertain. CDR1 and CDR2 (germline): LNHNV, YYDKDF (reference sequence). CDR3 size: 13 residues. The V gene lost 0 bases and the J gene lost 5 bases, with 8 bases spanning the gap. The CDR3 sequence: CATSRDIGDEQYF. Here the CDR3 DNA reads TGTGCCACCAGCAGAGATATCGGAGACGAGCAGTACTTC.

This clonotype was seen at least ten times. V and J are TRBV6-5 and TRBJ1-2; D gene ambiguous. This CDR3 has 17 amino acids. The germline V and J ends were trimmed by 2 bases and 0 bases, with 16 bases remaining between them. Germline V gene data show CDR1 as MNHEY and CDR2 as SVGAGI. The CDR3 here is CASSYNSGVEANYGYTF. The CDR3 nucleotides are TGTGCCAGCAGTTACAATAGCGGGGTCGAAGCTAACTATGGCTACACCTTC.

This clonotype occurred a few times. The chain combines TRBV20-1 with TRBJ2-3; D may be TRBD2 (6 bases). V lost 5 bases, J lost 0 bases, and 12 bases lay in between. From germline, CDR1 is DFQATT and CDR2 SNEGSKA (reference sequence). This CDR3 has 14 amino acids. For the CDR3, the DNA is TGCAGTGCTGTTATAGCGGACAGCACAGATACGCAGTATTTT. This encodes CSAVIADSTDTQYF.

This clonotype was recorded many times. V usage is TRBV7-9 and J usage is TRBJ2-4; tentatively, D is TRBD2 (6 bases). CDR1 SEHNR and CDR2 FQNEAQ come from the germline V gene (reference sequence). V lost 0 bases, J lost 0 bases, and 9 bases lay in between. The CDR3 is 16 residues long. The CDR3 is CASSLAGLEAKNIQYF. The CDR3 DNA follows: TGTGCCAGCAGCTTAGCGGGACTCGAAGCCAAAAACATTCAGTACTTC. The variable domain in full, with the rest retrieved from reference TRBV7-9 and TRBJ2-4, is DTGVSQNPRHKITKRGQNVTFRCDPISEHNRLYWYRQTLGQGPEFLTYFQNEAQLEKSRLLSDRFSAERPKGSFSTLEIQRTEQGDSAMYLCASSLAGLEAKNIQYFGAGTRLSVL.